This entry lists 15 T cell receptor beta chains sequenced from one sample in a study of Graves' ophthalmopathy and Graves' hyperthyroidism. Investigators amplified TCR beta CDR3 regions from RNA transcripts. In the first round, RT-PCR was carried out with HTBI primers, and a multiplex PCR formed the second round. TCRdb ran MiXCR on the multiplex PCR reads and lists one entry per CDR3 protein. The sample lists about half a million distinct CDR3 sequences; approximately 15% were seen once. The sample comprised blood. The receptors come from a woman aged 25-40 years with Graves' ophthalmopathy.

The chain employs TRBV10-1 and TRBJ1-3; D gene ambiguous. This CDR3 has 13 residues. Germline V lookup: CDR1 WNHNN, CDR2 SYGVQD (reference sequence). The ends were cut back, 2 bases at V and 4 bases at J, with 6 bases in the middle. CDR3 sequence reads: CASSERTGNTIYF. CDR3 DNA: TGCGCCAGCAGTGAGAGAACGGGAAACACCATATATTTT.

This chain joins TRBV28 and TRBJ1-2; tentatively, D is TRBD1 (5 bases). This CDR3 region has 12 residues. With 4 bases removed from V and 8 bases from J, the gap between germline ends came to 11 bases. CDR1 is MDHEN, CDR2 SYDVKM, per germline. The CDR3 reads CASSWAAGGYTF. The CDR3 nucleotides read TGTGCCAGCAGTTGGGCGGCAGGGGGCTACACCTTC.

This clonotype was counted ten times or more. This chain uses TRBV28 with TRBJ2-5; possible D gene TRBD1, 6 bases. V dropped 8 bases and J dropped 4 bases, with 23 bases sitting between them. CDR1 and CDR2 from the germline V gene are MDHEN and SYDVKM. This CDR3 is 16 amino acids long. The CDR3 loop reads CASRQQGLRASETQYF. CDR3 bases: TGTGCCAGCCGTCAACAGGGCCTCAGGGCCTCAGAGACCCAGTACTTC.

This rearrangement joins TRBV6-2 or TRBV6-3 to TRBJ2-7; 10 bases align to TRBD1. The germline CDR1 and CDR2 sequences are MNHEY and SVGEGT. The CDR3 extends over 14 amino acids. V lost 10 bases, J lost 5 bases, and 11 bases stayed unmatched. In DNA, the CDR3 is TGTGCCACCATGTCCGGGACAGGGGTGGACGAGCAGTACTTC. It specifies CATMSGTGVDEQYF.

The table lists this clonotype with many counts. This chain connects TRBV19 to TRBJ1-5; D call uncertain. Trimming removed 5 bases at V and 2 bases at J, with 13 bases between. The germline V gene has CDR1 LNHDA and CDR2 SQIVND (reference sequence). The CDR3 length is 15 residues. CDR3: CASSLYTPGNQPQHF. CDR3 DNA: TGTGCCAGTAGTTTGTACACCCCGGGCAATCAGCCCCAGCATTTT.

This clonotype was recorded at least ten times. The chain has TRBV28 and TRBJ1-1; D possibly corresponds to TRBD1 (5 bases). Trimming took 7 bases from V and 1 from J, leaving 22 bases between them. Germline V CDR1 and CDR2: MDHEN, SYDVKM. The CDR3 has 17 residues. The CDR3 bases are TGTGCCAGCAACCAAAGGCGGACAAACGAACCGAACACTGAAGCTTTCTTT. This translates into CASNQRRTNEPNTEAFF. The complete variable domain, with remaining parts taken from reference TRBV28 and TRBJ1-1, reads DVKVTQSSRYLVKRTGEKVFLECVQDMDHENMFWYRQDPGLGLRLIYFSYDVKMKEKGDIPEGYSVSREKKERFSLILESASTNQTSMYLCASNQRRTNEPNTEAFFGQGTRLTVV.

This clonotype was detected ten times or more. The chain couples TRBV6-5 to TRBJ1-2; TRBD1 matches at 8 bases. The CDR3 is 13 residues long. V shed 6 bases and J 7 bases; nucleotides not matched to a gene: 7. Germline CDR1 reads MNHEY; CDR2 reads SVGAGI. For the CDR3, the DNA is TGTGCCAGCAGCGTCGGACAGGGACGTGGCTACACCTTC. Its protein is CASSVGQGRGYTF.

This clonotype has at least ten counts. The V gene is TRBV12-5, the J gene TRBJ1-5, with D unclear. CDR1 is LGHNT and CDR2 is FRNRAP in the germline V gene. CDR3 length: 13 residues. V was trimmed by 2 bases and J by 4 bases, leaving 6 bases between them. CDR3 protein: CASGLSQNQPQHF. DNA of the CDR3: TGTGCTAGTGGTTTGTCACAGAATCAGCCCCAGCATTTT. Filled out from reference TRBV12-5 and TRBJ1-5, the complete variable domain reads DARVTQTPRHKVTEMGQEVTMRCQPILGHNTVFWYRQTMMQGLELLAYFRNRAPLDDSGMPKDRFSAEMPDATLATLKIQPSEPRDSAVYFCASGLSQNQPQHFGDGTRLSIL.

This clonotype occurred many times. J is TRBJ2-5 and V is TRBV28; possible D gene TRBD2, 5 bases. The CDR3 has 15 amino acids. V dropped 1 base and J dropped 6 bases, with 15 bases sitting between them. Per the germline V gene, CDR1 is MDHEN and CDR2 is SYDVKM. The CDR3 loop reads CASSLSGEARKTQYF. The CDR3 region has the DNA TGTGCCAGCAGTTTATCCGGGGAAGCCCGAAAGACCCAGTACTTC.

This clonotype was recorded at least ten times. This chain links TRBV12-3 or TRBV12-4 with TRBJ1-2; D not certain. V shed 3 bases and J shed 8 bases, with 10 bases lying between them. The CDR3 totals 12 residues. For the CDR3, the DNA is TGTGCCAGCAGTTTCGAAGGGCTCGGCTACACCTTC. This translates into CASSFEGLGYTF.

This clonotype occurred a few times. The chain is built from TRBV27 and TRBJ1-6, with D unresolved. The germline V gene encodes CDR1 MNHEY and CDR2 SMNVEV (reference sequence). Trimming pared 6 bases from V and 2 bases from J, leaving 11 bases between. This CDR3 is built from 15 residues. The CDR3 DNA reads as TGTGCCAGCAGCCTCCTAAGCGCCTATAATTCACCCCTCCACTTT. Its protein is CASSLLSAYNSPLHF.

This clonotype occurred a few times. The rearrangement uses TRBV6-5 and TRBJ1-2; 10 positions match TRBD1. Germline assignment: CDR1 MNHEY and CDR2 SVGAGI. After removal of 0 bases from V and 6 bases from J, the junction contained 4 bases not matched to a gene. The CDR3 runs 15 residues. In DNA, the CDR3 is TGTGCCAGCAGTTACTCGACAGGGGGCAAGGATGGCTACACCTTC. As protein: CASSYSTGGKDGYTF.

There are many counts of this clonotype. The V call is TRBV30, the J call TRBJ1-6; no clear D. Trimming pared 0 bases from V and 11 bases from J, leaving 11 bases between. CDR3 size: 13 residues. Germline V gene data show CDR1 as GTSNPN and CDR2 as SVGIG (reference sequence). DNA of the CDR3: TGTGCCTGGAGTGTAAGGGAACGTACACCCCTCCACTTT. Amino acid sequence: CAWSVRERTPLHF.

This sequence joins TRBV27 and TRBJ2-7, with 7 positions matching TRBD1. The ends lost 8 bases at V and 3 bases at J; junction bases unmatched: 10. CDR3 length: 14 residues. The germline V gene encodes CDR1 MNHEY and CDR2 SMNVEV (reference sequence). CDR3 in DNA: TGTGCCAGCGGATTGACAGGGAACTTCTACGAGCAGTACTTC. It specifies CASGLTGNFYEQYF.

This clonotype was seen many times. The chain uses TRBV29-1 and TRBJ2-7; TRBD2 matches at 11 bases. The germline gives CDR1 SQVTM, CDR2 ANQGSEA. With V trimmed by 6 bases and J by 2 bases, 9 bases remained unmatched. The length of the CDR3 is 15 residues. CDR3 loop: CSVRGTSGSPYEQYF. The CDR3, as DNA: TGCAGCGTCCGGGGCACTAGCGGGAGCCCCTACGAGCAGTACTTC.